The 16 T cell receptor beta chains given below trace back to one sample, sequenced in a study of cytomegalovirus exposure and HLA in healthy donors (dated by TCRdb to the late 2010s). Receptor libraries were prepared by the immunoSEQ multiplex PCR assay. A mixture of 60 forward primers for TCR Vbeta segments and 13 reverse primers for TCR Jbeta segments was used in the multiplex PCR. TCRdb retrieved this table from immuneACCESS and kept in-frame rearrangements only. Not all clones are present; in checked studies, unresolved V genes account for under half, and no reason is known for the remainder. For this sample the table gives around 90,000 clones, of which around 85% were detected only once. Nearly 7.5% of the sample goes to the ten largest clones. Sequencing used PBMCs. The origin of the receptors is a man aged 40-50 years in good health and CMV-seropositive.

The chain links TRBV14 to TRBJ2-7; TRBD1 might be the D (5 bases). The length of the CDR3 is 14 residues. Germline CDR1 SGHDN, CDR2 FVKESK. The germline V and J ends were trimmed by 3 bases and 0 bases, with 9 bases remaining between them. The CDR3 DNA reads TGTGCCAGCAGCCACAGGGAACCCTCCTACGAGCAGTACTTC. Translation: CASSHREPSYEQYF.

This clone is a singleton in its sample. This chain joins TRBV5-6 and TRBJ2-5; TRBD1 agrees at 10 bases. Germline V lookup: CDR1 SGHDT, CDR2 YYEEEE. V was pared by 2 bases and J by 2 bases, with 3 bases of the junction left unmatched. CDR3 length: 15 amino acids. CDR3 DNA: TGTGCCAGCAGCTTTGGACAGGGGGTTCAAGAGACCCAGTACTTC. Its translation is CASSFGQGVQETQYF.

This clone turned up a few times. As DNA, the CDR3 is TGTGCCAGTAGATGGGACAGGGGGTTAAATCAGCCCCAGCATTTT. Amino acid sequence: CASRWDRGLNQPQHF. The V and J genes are TRBV2 and TRBJ1-5, with 11 bases aligning to TRBD1. After removal of 9 bases from V and 4 bases from J, the junction contained 8 bases not matched to a gene. This CDR3 comprises 15 residues. Germline V CDR1 and CDR2: SNHLY, FYNNEI.

This chain joins TRBV6-6 and TRBJ1-1, with D perhaps matching TRBD1 (6 bases). This CDR3 is built from 15 residues. The V gene lost 4 bases and the J gene lost 0 bases, with 12 bases spanning the gap. Per germline, CDR1 MNHNY and CDR2 SVGAGI (reference sequence). The CDR3: CASSLKGQLNTEAFF. The CDR3 DNA sequence: TGTGCCAGCAGTTTAAAAGGACAGCTGAACACTGAAGCTTTCTTT.

The chain is built from TRBV5-5 and TRBJ2-5; D is perhaps TRBD2 (6 bases). V was cut by 2 bases and J by 7 bases, with 18 bases left in between. CDR1 and CDR2 (germline): SGHKS, YYEKEE (reference sequence). This CDR3 has 15 amino acids. CDR3 amino acids: CASSLGQERAVTQYF. CDR3 bases: TGTGCCAGCAGCTTAGGTCAGGAGCGGGCTGTGACCCAGTACTTC.

The chain couples TRBV28 to TRBJ2-1, with D possibly TRBD2 on 5 matching bases. The germline V gene has CDR1 MDHEN and CDR2 SYDVKM. The germline V and J ends were trimmed by 5 bases and 3 bases, with 11 bases remaining between them. The CDR3 has 14 residues. Here the CDR3 reads CASSAGYFYNEQFF. CDR3 nucleotide sequence: TGTGCCAGCAGTGCGGGTTACTTCTACAATGAGCAGTTCTTC.

The J gene is TRBJ1-1, the V gene TRBV27; D perhaps matches TRBD1 (5 bases). The CDR3 runs 13 residues. Germline values: CDR1 MNHEY, CDR2 SMNVEV (reference sequence). Trimming pared 4 bases from V and 8 bases from J, leaving 14 bases between. This CDR3 is CASSSSQGGEAFF. The CDR3 coding sequence is TGTGCCAGCAGTTCCAGTCAGGGCGGAGAAGCTTTCTTT.

This rearrangement joins TRBV19 to TRBJ2-2, with 8 nucleotides matching TRBD1. The CDR3 runs 14 residues. V was pared by 6 bases and J by 6 bases, with 6 bases of the junction left unmatched. Germline V gene data show CDR1 as LNHDA and CDR2 as SQIVND (reference sequence). CDR3: CASSWTGLAGELFF. In DNA form, the CDR3 reads TGTGCCAGTAGCTGGACAGGGCTTGCCGGGGAGCTGTTTTTT.

The CDR3 loop is CASSSGQTRGNTIYF. CDR3 DNA sequence: TGTGCCAGCAGTAGCGGACAGACCCGTGGAAACACCATATATTTT. The chain employs TRBV28 and TRBJ1-3; D is perhaps TRBD1 (6 bases). Germline CDR1 and CDR2: MDHEN and SYDVKM. V gave up 5 bases and J gave up 3 bases, with 14 bases separating them. This CDR3 spans 15 amino acids. The full variable domain, in which reference TRBV28 and TRBJ1-3 provide the parts outside the CDR3, is DVKVTQSSRYLVKRTGEKVFLECVQDMDHENMFWYRQDPGLGLRLIYFSYDVKMKEKGDIPEGYSVSREKKERFSLILESASTNQTSMYLCASSSGQTRGNTIYFGEGSWLTVV.

The chain couples TRBV30 to TRBJ2-7, with TRBD1 matching over 8 bases. CDR3 length: 14 amino acids. V lost 0 bases and J lost 4; bases outside the gene matches: 5. The germline CDR1 and CDR2 sequences are GTSNPN and SVGIG (reference sequence). In DNA, the CDR3 is TGTGCCTGGAGTGTAAGTCAGGGGGCATACGAGCAGTACTTC. This sequence encodes CAWSVSQGAYEQYF.

The chain carries TRBV6-5 and TRBJ2-2; D possibly corresponds to TRBD2 (5 bases). V lost 6 bases to trimming and J lost 5 bases, with 16 bases between them. The germline gives CDR1 MNHEY, CDR2 SVGAGI. CDR3 size: 15 residues. The CDR3 sequence: CASSRLRGVTGELFF. In nucleotides, the CDR3 is TGTGCCAGCAGCAGACTACGGGGAGTTACCGGGGAGCTGTTTTTT.

This chain connects TRBV25-1 to TRBJ2-7; TRBD1 matches at 7 bases. Germline V CDR1 and CDR2: MGHDK, SYGVNS. With V trimmed by 6 bases and J by 2 bases, 7 bases remained unmatched. This CDR3 spans 14 amino acids. The CDR3 DNA follows: TGTGCCAGCAGGTCAGGGGGAAAGACCTACGAGCAGTACTTC. Residues: CASRSGGKTYEQYF.

The J gene is TRBJ1-1, the V gene TRBV14, with 9 bases lining up with TRBD1. Germline V gene sequence: CDR1 SGHDN, CDR2 FVKESK. CDR3 size: 15 residues. With V trimmed by 2 bases and J by 5 bases, 6 bases remained unmatched. The CDR3 coding sequence is TGTGCCAGCAGCCAACGGACAGGGGCGGGAACTGAAGCTTTCTTT. Its translation is CASSQRTGAGTEAFF.

The rearrangement joins TRBV11-3 to TRBJ2-7; D perhaps matches TRBD1 (5 bases). Germline lookup yields CDR1 SGHNT and CDR2 YENEEA. The CDR3 covers 12 residues. Trimming cost V 5 bases and J 3 bases, with 8 bases left between them. The CDR3 region is CASSDDSYEQYF. Here the CDR3 DNA reads TGTGCCAGCAGCGATGACAGCTACGAGCAGTACTTC.

The chain combines TRBV4-2 with TRBJ2-5, with 12 bases aligning to TRBD2. Gene TRBJ2-7 matches the end of the DNA better, so the J call may be wrong. This CDR3 comprises 17 residues. Germline lookup yields CDR1 LGHNA and CDR2 YNFKEQ. CDR3 amino acids: CASSQSGLAGRSYEQYF. The CDR3 DNA reads TGTGCCAGCAGCCAGTCCGGACTAGCGGGACGATCCTACGAGCAGTACTTC.

The chain is built from TRBV6-5 and TRBJ2-5; D uncertain. This CDR3 spans 16 amino acids. Trimming took off 4 bases at V and 3 bases at J, with 18 bases between the two ends. Germline V gene lookup returns CDR1 MNHEY and CDR2 SVGAGI. CDR3: CASSLPTRREKETQYF. The CDR3 DNA is TGTGCCAGCAGTTTACCGACACGCAGAGAAAAAGAGACCCAGTACTTC.